The present entry profiles one T cell receptor beta chain with its context. No antigen is known for it. The CDR3 loop spans 16 amino acids. V lost 2 bases and J 0 bases, leaving 10 bases between the germline ends. Germline values: CDR1 KGHSH, CDR2 LQKENI. These data are taken from a study of cytomegalovirus exposure and HLA in healthy donors. General observations from the study: HLA allele associations emerged for some 16,000 TCR beta sequences in a later analysis, at 0.05 false discovery rate. Most TCR sequences were rare, but some public TCRs occurred in many donors.

The PCR had 60 Vbeta and 13 Jbeta primers. Using immunoSEQ multiplex PCR, the repertoire was profiled, and TCRdb retains in-frame clones only, with some absent. Among 80,000 or so clones listed, about 75% were seen once. Sequencing input: PBMCs. The genes are TRBV18 and TRBJ1-4; D uncertain. This clonotype was obtained from a man aged 60-69 years in good health and CMV-seropositive. This chain's CDR3 is CASSPGRSSTNEKLFF. Written as DNA, the CDR3 is TGTGCCAGCTCACCAGGTAGAAGCTCAACTAATGAAAAACTGTTTTTT.